This entry lists 32 T cell receptor beta chains sequenced from one sample in a study of cytotoxic CD8 clonotypes in ibrutinib-treated CLL. Sequencing was performed with immunoSEQ multiplex PCR; in TCRdb, only in-frame clones are kept and a portion is missing. The sample records 270,000 or so clones, approximately 79% being singletons. The input for sequencing was PBMCs, taken at disease progression, from a patient treated with ibrutinib. These receptors all come from a human donor with chronic lymphocytic leukemia.

The chain carries TRBV11-3 and TRBJ2-1; no definite D call. The CDR3 loop spans 13 amino acids. Looked up from germline, CDR1 is SGHNT and CDR2 is YENEEA. V lost 0 bases to trimming and J lost 4 bases, with 4 bases between them. The CDR3 DNA follows: TGTGCCAGCAGCTTAGACAGGTACAATGAGCAGTTCTTC. Translating gives CASSLDRYNEQFF. The full variable domain, rest sourced from reference TRBV11-3 and TRBJ2-1, is EAGVVQSPRYKIIEKKQPVAFWCNPISGHNTLYWYLQNLGQGPELLIRYENEEAVDDSQLPKDRFSAERLKGVDSTLKIQPAELGDSAVYLCASSLDRYNEQFFGPGTRLTVL.

The rearrangement uses TRBV28 and TRBJ2-7, with 10 nucleotides matching TRBD2. J gave up 0 bases and V 6 bases, and 11 bases lay outside the gene matches. The CDR3 length is 17 residues. Germline CDR1 is MDHEN and CDR2 is SYDVKM. Here the CDR3 reads CASSHSGLAGDSYEQYF. For the CDR3, the DNA is TGTGCCAGCAGCCACTCCGGGCTAGCGGGAGACTCCTACGAGCAGTACTTC.

The chain employs TRBV6-1 and TRBJ2-3; 8 bases are a match to TRBD1. This CDR3 contains 16 residues. Germline V gene sequence: CDR1 MNHNS, CDR2 SASEGT. V dropped 3 bases and J dropped 0; count of bases not matched to a gene: 5. CDR3 in DNA: TGTGCCAGCAGTGAGCCGGACAGGGAAAGCACAGATACGCAGTATTTT. Translated, it gives CASSEPDRESTDTQYF.

The chain combines TRBV29-1 with TRBJ1-5, with a tentative D call TRBD1 (5 bases). There are 15 residues in the CDR3. Germline CDR1 is SQVTM and CDR2 is ANQGSEA. The ends were cut back, 3 bases at V and 8 bases at J, with 20 bases in the middle. Here the CDR3 DNA reads TGCAGCGTTGAGTTCCGGGCAGGGCGCCTGGAGCCCCAGCATTTT. It encodes CSVEFRAGRLEPQHF.

For the CDR3, the DNA is TGTGCCAGCAGACCGACAGGGGGCGATAATTCACCCCTCCACTTT. It encodes CASRPTGGDNSPLHF. This sequence joins TRBV6-5 and TRBJ1-6, with TRBD1 matching 10 bases. CDR1 is MNHEY and CDR2 is SVGAGI in the germline V gene. The CDR3 spans 15 residues. Trimming removed 6 bases from V and 5 bases from J; junction bases left unmatched: 4.

The rearrangement joins TRBV6-1 to TRBJ2-7; 7 bases line up with TRBD1. The germline V gene encodes CDR1 MNHNS and CDR2 SASEGT. The CDR3 contains 13 residues. V was pared by 7 bases and J by 3 bases, with 6 bases of the junction left unmatched. CDR3 sequence: CASKQGLDYEQYF. DNA of the CDR3: TGTGCCAGCAAACAGGGGCTGGACTACGAGCAGTACTTC.

The rearrangement uses TRBV18 and TRBJ2-3, with 12 positions matching TRBD2. This CDR3 is built from 16 residues. Germline CDR1 reads KGHSH; CDR2 reads LQKENI. V trimming: 6 bases; J trimming: 7 bases; junction bases outside the gene matches: 11. The CDR3 DNA is TGTGCCAGCTCTCCTCTAGCGGGGGGGGTCATAAATACGCAGTATTTT. This translates into CASSPLAGGVINTQYF.

The rearrangement joins TRBV7-9 to TRBJ2-7; D ambiguous. CDR1 is SEHNR, CDR2 FQNEAQ, per germline (reference sequence). The germline V and J ends were trimmed by 2 bases and 3 bases, with 11 bases remaining between them. The CDR3 has 14 amino acids. As DNA, the CDR3 is TGTGCCAGCAGCTTACAAGGGAATAACTACGAGCAGTACTTC. This codes for CASSLQGNNYEQYF.

This chain connects TRBV2 to TRBJ1-2; 9 bases agree with TRBD1. The CDR3 is 13 amino acids. The V gene's germline CDR1 is SNHLY and CDR2 FYNNEI. Unmatched junction bases numbered 2, after V lost 6 bases and J lost 3 bases. CDR3 bases: TGTGCCAGCAGGGGACAGGGCCACTATGGCTACACCTTC. It translates to CASRGQGHYGYTF.

This clone was seen a single time. The chain joins TRBV28 to TRBJ1-1; a possible D gene is TRBD1 (5 bases). Trimming cost V 7 bases and J 5 bases, with 11 bases left between them. CDR1 MDHEN and CDR2 SYDVKM come from the germline V gene. The CDR3 extends over 12 amino acids. CDR3 loop: CASISWGTEAFF. CDR3 nucleotide sequence: TGTGCCAGCATTTCATGGGGGACTGAAGCTTTCTTT.

The CDR3 DNA sequence: TGTGCCAGCAGCTTAGGACCGACCCGCACAGATACGCAGTATTTT. This translates into CASSLGPTRTDTQYF. V is TRBV11-2 and J is TRBJ2-3; D is undetermined. The CDR3 loop spans 15 amino acids. The V and J ends lost 1 base and 1 base respectively, with 9 bases between them. CDR1 is SGHAT, CDR2 FQNNGV, per germline.

This clone has just one count. This sequence joins TRBV11-1 and TRBJ2-5, with D perhaps matching TRBD1 (6 bases). The CDR3 contains 15 residues. Trimming removed 5 bases at V and 0 bases at J, with 13 bases between. The germline gives CDR1 SGHAT, CDR2 FQDESV (reference sequence). CDR3 region: CASSGSDRNQETQYF. The CDR3 DNA sequence: TGTGCCAGCAGCGGCTCCGACAGGAACCAAGAGACCCAGTACTTC.

The rearrangement links TRBV5-1 to TRBJ2-6; D is uncertain. This CDR3 has 15 amino acids. Germline lookup yields CDR1 SGHRS and CDR2 YFSETQ. The ends were cut back, 2 bases at V and 2 bases at J, with 8 bases in the middle. The CDR3 DNA reads TGCGCCAGCAGCTTTCGGCCAGCTGGGGCCAACGTCCTGACTTTC. Its translation is CASSFRPAGANVLTF.

The genes are TRBV7-9 and TRBJ2-7; D might be TRBD2 (5 bases). The CDR3 consists of 14 residues. The germline gives CDR1 SEHNR, CDR2 FQNEAQ (reference sequence). The V end lost 5 bases, the J end lost 2 bases, and 13 bases lay between the germline ends. The CDR3 nucleotides are TGTGCCAGCAGCAAAAACCGGGATACCTACGAGCAGTACTTC. Amino acids: CASSKNRDTYEQYF.

This chain uses TRBV7-9 with TRBJ1-2; 10 bases are a match to TRBD1. The ends lost 5 bases at V and 7 bases at J; junction bases unmatched: 13. Germline-derived CDR1 and CDR2 are SEHNR and FQNEAQ (reference sequence). This CDR3 contains 16 residues. CDR3 region: CASSEWTGGGKAGYTF. The CDR3 bases are TGTGCCAGCAGCGAATGGACAGGGGGAGGGAAGGCTGGCTACACCTTC. Together with reference TRBV7-9 and TRBJ1-2, the CDR3 gives the full variable domain: DTGVSQNPRHKITKRGQNVTFRCDPISEHNRLYWYRQTLGQGPEFLTYFQNEAQLEKSRLLSDRFSAERPKGSFSTLEIQRTEQGDSAMYLCASSEWTGGGKAGYTFGSGTRLTVV.

The V call is TRBV19, the J call TRBJ2-3; 9 nucleotides line up with TRBD1. CDR1 LNHDA and CDR2 SQIVND come from the germline V gene (reference sequence). This CDR3 contains 14 residues. Trimming cost V 9 bases and J 3 bases; bases outside gene matches: 7. The CDR3 region has the DNA TGTGCCAGCCGGAGACAGGGGGGGACAGATACGCAGTATTTT. Translating gives CASRRQGGTDTQYF. The full variable domain, in which reference TRBV19 and TRBJ2-3 provide the parts outside the CDR3, is DGGITQSPKYLFRKEGQNVTLSCEQNLNHDAMYWYRQDPGQGLRLIYYSQIVNDFQKGDIAEGYSVSREKKESFPLTVTSAQKNPTAFYLCASRRQGGTDTQYFGPGTRLTVL.

The chain uses TRBV28 and TRBJ2-7, with 16 nucleotides matching TRBD2. V lost 5 bases and J lost 2; bases outside the gene matches: 3. Germline CDR1 and CDR2: MDHEN and SYDVKM. The CDR3 covers 16 residues. CDR3 protein: CASSLGTSGRAYEQYF. The CDR3 nucleotides are TGTGCCAGCAGTCTGGGGACTAGCGGGAGGGCCTACGAGCAGTACTTC.

A few counts support this clone. The identical CDR3 is also encoded by other nucleotide sequences in the sample. The chain employs TRBV15 and TRBJ2-7; possibly TRBD1 for D (6 bases). V shed 1 base and J shed 3 bases, with 10 bases lying between them. Germline V lookup: CDR1 LNHNV, CDR2 YYDKDF (reference sequence). The CDR3 is made up of 14 amino acids. The CDR3: CATSRGTGFYEQYF. DNA for the CDR3: TGTGCCACCAGCAGAGGCACAGGGTTCTACGAGCAGTACTTC.

The chain employs TRBV19 and TRBJ2-2, with 13 bases fitting TRBD2. The J segment lost 1 base and the V segment lost 4 bases, leaving 9 bases of the junction unmatched. This CDR3 region has 19 residues. Germline lookup yields CDR1 LNHDA and CDR2 SQIVND (reference sequence). CDR3 in amino acids: CASSNRTSGRAVNTGELFF. DNA of the CDR3: TGTGCCAGTAGTAATAGGACTAGCGGGAGAGCCGTGAACACCGGGGAGCTGTTTTTT. Full variable domain (outside the CDR3, taken from reference TRBV19 and TRBJ2-2): DGGITQSPKYLFRKEGQNVTLSCEQNLNHDAMYWYRQDPGQGLRLIYYSQIVNDFQKGDIAEGYSVSREKKESFPLTVTSAQKNPTAFYLCASSNRTSGRAVNTGELFFGEGSRLTVL.

This clone was seen just once. J is TRBJ2-6 and V is TRBV5-1; 7 nucleotides agree with TRBD1. Germline lookup yields CDR1 SGHRS and CDR2 YFSETQ. J lost 3 bases, V lost 1 base, and 7 bases had no gene match. The CDR3 runs 17 residues. Here the CDR3 reads CASSLYTGVDGANVLTF. CDR3 bases: TGCGCCAGCAGCTTGTATACAGGGGTAGATGGGGCCAACGTCCTGACTTTC.

The sample holds a few counts of this clone. The rearrangement uses TRBV29-1 and TRBJ1-2; no clear D gene. The CDR3 covers 11 residues. Trimming took 2 bases from V and 13 from J, leaving 14 bases between them. Germline values: CDR1 SQVTM, CDR2 ANQGSEA. CDR3: CSVETAVGVTF. CDR3 DNA: TGCAGCGTTGAAACGGCGGTCGGAGTCACCTTC.

The chain uses TRBV27 and TRBJ1-2; D is perhaps TRBD1 (5 bases). The CDR3 covers 13 residues. V lost 5 bases, J lost 4 bases, and 11 bases lay in between. Germline V gene data show CDR1 as MNHEY and CDR2 as SMNVEV (reference sequence). In DNA, the CDR3 is TGTGCCAGCAGTCGGGGGGTTGCCTATGGCTACACCTTC. Translating gives CASSRGVAYGYTF.

This clone was recorded a few times. This chain uses TRBV29-1 with TRBJ2-3; D ambiguous. The V end was cut by 3 bases, the J end by 2 bases, with 9 bases between. Germline V gene sequence: CDR1 SQVTM, CDR2 ANQGSEA. The CDR3 is 13 amino acids. The CDR3 nucleotides read TGCAGCGTTGAGGACCCCTTCACAGATACGCAGTATTTT. Translation gives CSVEDPFTDTQYF.

This chain joins TRBV29-1 and TRBJ1-1, with no clear D. The CDR3 sequence is 15 residues long. Trimming shortened V by 0 bases and J by 3 bases, and 14 bases separated the two germline ends. The germline CDR1 and CDR2 sequences are SQVTM and ANQGSEA. CDR3 sequence: CSVEDMTLKDTEAFF. In nucleotides, the CDR3 is TGCAGCGTTGAAGATATGACTCTTAAGGACACTGAAGCTTTCTTT.

Only a few counts were recorded for this clone. This chain connects TRBV10-1 to TRBJ1-2; D ambiguous. This CDR3 comprises 13 residues. Germline V gene lookup returns CDR1 WNHNN and CDR2 SYGVQD (reference sequence). With 4 bases removed from V and 3 bases from J, the gap between germline ends came to 9 bases. The chain's CDR3 is CASSASGDYGYTF. The CDR3, as DNA: TGCGCCAGCAGTGCGAGCGGGGACTATGGCTACACCTTC.

The chain recombines TRBV6-5 with TRBJ2-7; either TRBD1 or TRBD2 may supply D (5 bases each). This CDR3 spans 13 amino acids. V was pared by 1 base and J by 6 bases, with 10 bases between. Germline loops: CDR1 MNHEY, CDR2 SVGAGI. The CDR3: CASSYLSGGEQYF. The CDR3 region has the DNA TGTGCCAGCAGTTACTTGTCTGGGGGCGAGCAGTACTTC.

V and J are TRBV4-1 and TRBJ1-5, with D tentatively TRBD1 (6 bases). V gave up 1 base and J gave up 3 bases, with 13 bases separating them. CDR1 MGHRA and CDR2 YSYEKL come from the germline V gene. This CDR3 is 16 amino acids long. The CDR3 DNA is TGCGCCAGCAGCCAAGTGGGACATCCGGTCAATCAGCCCCAGCATTTT. This translates into CASSQVGHPVNQPQHF.

This chain links TRBV29-1 with TRBJ2-7; 11 nucleotides align to TRBD2. Germline-derived CDR1 and CDR2 are SQVTM and ANQGSEA. V shed 1 base, J shed 5 bases, and the junction held 7 bases outside the gene matches. The CDR3 spans 15 residues. CDR3 region: CSVEGRTSGLNEQYF. The CDR3 DNA follows: TGCAGCGTTGAAGGAAGGACTAGCGGGTTAAACGAGCAGTACTTC.

Of note for this clone: The junction differs from germline at one of its ends, possibly a read error. V and J are TRBV5-1 and TRBJ2-5, with 16 nucleotides matching TRBD2. CDR3 length: 14 amino acids. From germline, CDR1 is SGHRS and CDR2 YFSETQ. In nucleotides, the CDR3 is TGCGCCAGCAGCTCCGGGACTAGCGGGAGGGAAAGAGACTTC. This translates into CASSSGTSGRERDF. Supplemented by reference TRBV5-1 and TRBJ2-5, the full variable domain reads KAGVTQTPRYLIKTRGQQVTLSCSPISGHRSVSWYQQTPGQGLQFLFEYFSETQRNKGNFPGRFSGRQFSNSRSEMNVSTLELGDSALYLCASSSGTSGRERDFGPGTRLLVL.

This chain connects TRBV4-1 to TRBJ2-2; the D is unclear. CDR3 length: 15 residues. The germline V and J ends were trimmed by 1 base and 0 bases, with 6 bases remaining between them. Looked up from germline, CDR1 is MGHRA and CDR2 is YSYEKL. The CDR3 DNA follows: TGCGCCAGCAGCCAAGGGCACGCGAACACCGGGGAGCTGTTTTTT. Translation: CASSQGHANTGELFF.

This chain connects TRBV4-1 to TRBJ2-6; D is uncertain. Trimming cost V 3 bases and J 1 base, with 7 bases left between them. This CDR3 comprises 15 residues. The germline CDR1 and CDR2 sequences are MGHRA and YSYEKL. The CDR3 DNA sequence: TGCGCCAGCAGCCAGCCCCTTTCTGGGGCCAACGTCCTGACTTTC. Protein: CASSQPLSGANVLTF.

This clone was detected only a few times. V usage is TRBV5-1 and J usage is TRBJ1-2; a possible D gene is TRBD1 (5 bases). Trimming stripped 1 base from V and 10 bases from J, with 17 bases between. Germline CDR1 is SGHRS and CDR2 is YFSETQ. This CDR3 contains 14 residues. The CDR3, as DNA: TGCGCCAGCAGCTTGCTGGGGGACCCGGAGGACTACACCTTC. Translated: CASSLLGDPEDYTF.